This T cell receptor beta chain is from a study of early T cells in non-severe SARS-CoV-2 infection. Across the whole study: Sequenced bulk RNA came from whole blood that was unsorted, and chains were unpaired.

Individual cDNA molecules each received unique molecular identifiers attached to them. TCRdb reprocessed the 5' RACE reads via MiXCR and lists one record per CDR3 protein. This sample has some 87,000 distinct CDR3 sequences, with 9% to 13% found just once. This sequence originates from an adult who was a healthcare worker with PCR-confirmed SARS-CoV-2 infection or an uninfected control (not recorded which). The sequencing input was whole blood.

In DNA, the CDR3 is TGTGCCAGCTCGAGGACTAGCGGGAGTTACGAGCAGTACTTC. This gives the protein CASSRTSGSYEQYF. The chain employs TRBV6-5 and TRBJ2-7; 13 nucleotides line up with TRBD2. This CDR3 has 14 amino acids. The ends lost 8 bases at V and 4 bases at J; junction bases unmatched: 5. The germline gives CDR1 MNHEY, CDR2 SVGAGI.